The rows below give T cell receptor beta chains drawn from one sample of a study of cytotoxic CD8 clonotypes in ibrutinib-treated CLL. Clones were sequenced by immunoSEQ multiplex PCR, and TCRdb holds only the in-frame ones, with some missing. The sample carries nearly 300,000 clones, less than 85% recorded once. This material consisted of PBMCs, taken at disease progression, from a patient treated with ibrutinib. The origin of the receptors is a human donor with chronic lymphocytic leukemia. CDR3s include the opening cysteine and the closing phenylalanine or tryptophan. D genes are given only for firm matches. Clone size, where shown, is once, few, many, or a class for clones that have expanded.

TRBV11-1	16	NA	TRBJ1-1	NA	CASSLEQVPGSTEAFF	TGTGCCAGCAGCTTAGAACAGGTCCCGGGAAGCACTGAAGCTTTCTTT
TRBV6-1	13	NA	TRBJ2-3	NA	CASRVDHTDTQYF	TGTGCCAGCAGAGTAGATCACACAGATACGCAGTATTTT
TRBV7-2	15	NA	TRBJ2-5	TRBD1	CASSSDGTGVETQYF	TGTGCCAGCAGCTCAGACGGGACAGGGGTAGAGACCCAGTACTTC
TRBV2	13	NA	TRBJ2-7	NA	CASEPRSPYEQYF	TGTGCCAGCGAGCCTAGGTCACCCTACGAGCAGTACTTC
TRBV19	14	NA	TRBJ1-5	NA	CASSIGISNQPQHF	TGTGCCAGTAGTATCGGCATTAGCAATCAGCCCCAGCATTTT
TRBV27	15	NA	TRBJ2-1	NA	CASSIGWANYNEQFF	TGTGCCAGCAGTATAGGGTGGGCCAATTACAATGAGCAGTTCTTC
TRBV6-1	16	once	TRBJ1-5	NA	CASSEWVGQLYQPQHF	TGTGCCAGCAGTGAATGGGTGGGTCAGCTCTACCAGCCCCAGCATTTT
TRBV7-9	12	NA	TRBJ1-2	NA	CASSLAWYGYTF	TGTGCCAGCAGCTTAGCGTGGTATGGCTACACCTTC
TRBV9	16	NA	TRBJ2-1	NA	CASSVDSGDSYNEQFF	TGTGCCAGCAGCGTAGACAGCGGCGACTCCTACAATGAGCAGTTCTTC
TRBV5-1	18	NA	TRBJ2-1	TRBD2	CASSLVALAGALYIEQFF	TGCGCCAGCAGCTTGGTCGCGCTAGCGGGGGCCCTATACATAGAGCAGTTCTTC
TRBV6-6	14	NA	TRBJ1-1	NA	CASSYSSSHTEAFF	TGTGCCAGCAGTTACTCGAGTTCGCACACTGAAGCTTTCTTT
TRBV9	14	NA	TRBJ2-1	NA	CASSVNPSYNEQFF	TGTGCCAGCAGCGTAAACCCTTCCTACAATGAGCAGTTCTTC
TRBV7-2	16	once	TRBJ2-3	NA	CASSLDIGASTDTQYF	TGTGCCAGCAGCTTAGATATCGGGGCTAGCACAGATACGCAGTATTTT
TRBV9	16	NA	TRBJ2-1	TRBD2	CASSANPSGVYNEQFF	TGTGCCAGCAGCGCAAACCCTAGCGGGGTTTACAATGAGCAGTTCTTC
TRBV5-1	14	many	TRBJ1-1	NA	CASSSGSGGTEAFF	TGCGCCAGCAGCTCTGGGTCTGGAGGCACTGAAGCTTTCTTT
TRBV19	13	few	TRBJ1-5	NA	CASSTQRNQPQHF	TGTGCCAGTAGTACGCAACGCAATCAGCCCCAGCATTTT
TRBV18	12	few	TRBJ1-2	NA	CASSPMADGYTF	TGTGCCAGCTCACCAATGGCAGATGGCTACACCTTC
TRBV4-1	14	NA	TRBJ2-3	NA	CASSHWDFTDTQYF	TGCGCCAGCAGCCACTGGGACTTCACAGATACGCAGTATTTT
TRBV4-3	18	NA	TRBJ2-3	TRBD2	CASSQDAASGAGADTQYF	TGCGCCAGCAGCCAAGATGCGGCTAGCGGGGCCGGGGCAGATACGCAGTATTTT
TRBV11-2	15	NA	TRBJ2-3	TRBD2	CASSLGGRPTDTQYF	TGTGCCAGCAGCTTGGGCGGGAGACCGACAGATACGCAGTATTTT
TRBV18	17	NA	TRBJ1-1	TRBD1	CASSPRGDRQGNTEAFF	TGTGCCAGCTCACCACGGGGGGATCGACAGGGGAATACTGAAGCTTTCTTT
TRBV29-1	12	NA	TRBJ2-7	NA	CSAYSSSYEQYF	TGCAGCGCCTACTCCAGCTCCTACGAGCAGTACTTC
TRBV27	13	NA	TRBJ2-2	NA	CASSFQGAGELFF	TGTGCCAGCAGTTTTCAAGGGGCCGGGGAGCTGTTTTTT
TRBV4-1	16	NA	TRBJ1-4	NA	CASSQVPAGVGEKLFF	TGCGCCAGCAGCCAAGTGCCGGCGGGAGTAGGGGAAAAACTGTTTTTT
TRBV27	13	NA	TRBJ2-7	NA	CASSLARGYEQYF	TGTGCCAGCAGTTTAGCTAGGGGTTACGAGCAGTACTTC
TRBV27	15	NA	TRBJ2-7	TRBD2	CASSRTSARGHEQYF	TGTGCCAGCAGTCGGACTAGCGCCAGGGGTCACGAGCAGTACTTC
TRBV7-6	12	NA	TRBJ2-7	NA	CASSSTGDEQYF	TGTGCCAGCAGCTCGACCGGGGACGAGCAGTACTTC
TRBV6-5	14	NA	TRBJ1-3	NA	CASSYSPALGTIYF	TGTGCCAGCAGTTACTCGCCGGCCTTAGGGACCATATATTTT
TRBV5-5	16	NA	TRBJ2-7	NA	CASSLEGQPWGYEQYF	TGTGCCAGCAGCTTGGAAGGACAGCCCTGGGGCTACGAGCAGTACTTC
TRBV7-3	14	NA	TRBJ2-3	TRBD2	CASSPGLATDTQYF	TGTGCCAGCAGCCCCGGACTAGCGACTGATACGCAGTATTTT
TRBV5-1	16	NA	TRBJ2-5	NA	CASSRRMTEVGETQYF	TGCGCCAGCAGCCGTCGTATGACAGAGGTTGGAGAGACCCAGTACTTC
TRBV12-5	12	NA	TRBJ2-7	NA	CASGFYGYEQYF	TGTGCTAGTGGTTTCTATGGTTACGAGCAGTACTTC